This TCR beta chain stems from a study of CD8+CD57+ T cells in acquired aplastic anemia (dated 2018 in TCRdb). Notes on the research overall: On average, sorted CD4+ and CD8+ cells yielded approximately 3 ug of extracted DNA, with a range of about 0.18 to 27.4 ug. CD8+CD57+ expansion was defined as frequency above the mean frequency observed in healthy subjects.

Genomic DNA served as template for TCR beta VDJ combination and CDR3 sequence profiling. TCR repertoire sequencing was run on an Illumina HiSeq 2000. The published analysis was carried out like this. TRBV/TRBJ rearrangement plots, CDR3 size and DJ length profiles, and Simpson's diversity index were used to assess repertoires. The immunodominant clone was defined as the most abundant DNA sequence in deep sequencing data. CDR3 amino acid sequences were screened for sharing across subjects and were compared with published repertoires and the VDJdb database. TCRdb handled the public reads itself, with Q25 trimming in fastp and clone calling in MiXCR, and kept productive beta chains. Under each unique CDR3 protein, matching rows form one entry showing the most common genes and DNA. TCRdb, not the authors, supplied the V and J calls. The table for this sample lists around 430,000 distinct CDR3 sequences; around a third of them were counted only once. Of the sample, less than 1% falls within the top ten clones.

This clonotype was picked up many times. Its antigen is not yet known. No base-level quality is on record; no much larger clone is a single base apart. The CDR3 numbers 14 residues from cysteine through phenylalanine. The sequence is cut down to CDR3 DNA, 42 bases in frame from base 1. The junction carries 15 bases between V and J, which are trimmed by 0 bases and 7 bases respectively. Sequences DFQATT (CDR1) and SNEGSKA (CDR2) are obtained from the germline V gene (reference sequence). General findings and caveats noted by the study authors: Around 28 CD8+ CDR3 sequences were found to be shared between patients and controls, but these sequences appeared to be highly expressed in patients and within the immunodominant clones of the patients. Between patients and healthy controls, no significant difference in CD8+ Simpson's diversity was found (P=0.060).

The patients picked for sequencing were ones in whom flow cytometry had shown an expansion of CD8+CD57+ cells. Severe acquired aplastic anemia was diagnosed in all patients according to International Study of Aplastic Anemia and Agranulocytosis and Camitta criteria. No patient had received any therapy when blood was sampled. The study deep-sequenced TCR repertoires of sorted CD4+ and CD8+ blood T cells from severe aplastic anemia patients and healthy subjects. Patients were enrolled under clinicaltrials.gov protocols 00001620, 01623167, 00001397, 00071045, 00081523 and 00961064 in the USA. Ficoll-Paque density gradient centrifugation was used to isolate peripheral blood mononuclear cells. Before DNA extraction, CD4+ and CD8+ T cells were sorted with FACS or magnetic beads.

Recombination connected TRBV20-1 to TRBJ1-2; tentative D gene TRBD1, with 5 bases matching. The sequence was collected from a human donor with aplastic anemia. Sequenced input: sorted CD4+, CD8+, or CD8+CD57+ T cells (not recorded which) from PBMCs. The encoded CDR3 is CSARDPRAGSGYTF. The DNA reads as follows: TGCAGTGCTAGAGATCCCAGGGCGGGATCTGGCTACACCTTC.